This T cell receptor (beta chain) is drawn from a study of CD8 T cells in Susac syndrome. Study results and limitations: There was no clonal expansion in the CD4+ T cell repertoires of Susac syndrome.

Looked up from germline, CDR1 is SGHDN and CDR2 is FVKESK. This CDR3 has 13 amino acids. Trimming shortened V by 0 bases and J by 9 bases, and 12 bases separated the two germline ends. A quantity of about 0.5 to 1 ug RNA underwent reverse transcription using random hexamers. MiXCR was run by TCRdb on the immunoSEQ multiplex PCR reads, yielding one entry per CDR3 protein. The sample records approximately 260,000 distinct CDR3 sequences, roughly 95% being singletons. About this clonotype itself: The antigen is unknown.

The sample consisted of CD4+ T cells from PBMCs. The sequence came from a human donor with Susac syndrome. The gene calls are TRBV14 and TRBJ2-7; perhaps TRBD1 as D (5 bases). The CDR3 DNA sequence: TGTGCCAGCAGCCAAGATCAAGGGGTCCGGCAGTACTTC. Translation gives CASSQDQGVRQYF.